Listed here is a single T cell receptor (beta chain). The data stem from a study of blood T cell repertoires in COVID-19. Across the whole study: In each case, the material was cDNA or gDNA derived from T cells, B-cell-depleted T cells, or PBMCs.

The junction had 7 bases not matched to a gene; V was cut back by 4 bases and J by 2 bases. CDR1 is SGDLS and CDR2 is YYNGEE in the germline V gene. The CDR3 length is 16 residues. In assigning cohorts, the study relied on participant-reported clinical history. Authors' data handling: It was from reference gene primer amplification that nucleated cell counts were estimated. Sequencing used immunoSEQ multiplex PCR; TCRdb keeps in-frame clones, though not all of them. That table furnishes V, J and clone size, whereas the DNA furnished D and trimming. The data show around 330,000 clones, around 90% seen once.

This receptor was taken from a man between 60 and 70 years old who had recovered from COVID-19. J is TRBJ2-3 and V is TRBV9; 10 bases align to TRBD2. The sample taken for sequencing was PBMCs or T cells enriched from blood (not recorded which). The CDR3 here is CASSIPLAGVTDTQYF. The CDR3 region has the DNA TGTGCCAGCAGCATCCCCCTAGCGGGAGTCACAGATACGCAGTATTTT.